This T cell receptor beta chain was captured in a study of blood T cell repertoires in COVID-19. Turning to the study itself: T cells, B-cell-depleted T cells, or PBMCs provided the cDNA or gDNA that served as material.

Here immunoSEQ multiplex PCR was the method, and the copy in TCRdb shows in-frame clones only, minus some. This table holds hundreds of thousands of clones, approximately 86% found once. The CDR3 has 14 residues. Germline CDR1 SGHKS, CDR2 YYEKEE (reference sequence). The ends lost 3 bases at V and 7 bases at J; junction bases unmatched: 5. This chain links TRBV5-5 with TRBJ1-2, with 11 bases identical to TRBD1. Sequences were obtained from peripheral blood. This TCR came from a woman between 45 and 60 years old with active or convalescent COVID-19. The CDR3 protein is CASSWGTGGSGYTF. CDR3 nucleotides: TGTGCCAGCAGCTGGGGGACAGGGGGTAGTGGCTACACCTTC.